This TCR beta chain was recorded in a study of T cell repertoires in cytomegalovirus infection. Looking at the study overall: Indicated by public TCR beta signatures were CMV infection and matching HLA type. Study results and caveats: Accumulated public TCR beta family frequency recognized individuals carrying CMV together with the relevant HLA. The study found HLA-C-restricted CMV-specific TCR beta clonotypes dominating the ex vivo response.

This clonotype appeared many times. Its antigen is currently unknown. The CDR3 runs 14 residues. V shed 8 bases and J 4 bases; nucleotides not matched to a gene: 4. Germline V gene sequence: CDR1 MNHEY, CDR2 SMNVEV (reference sequence). Using its own MiXCR run on the reads, TCRdb lists one record per CDR3 protein. The sample shows some 110,000 distinct CDR3 sequences, about a tenth of them seen only once. The chain couples TRBV27 to TRBJ2-1; 11 bases map to TRBD2. Input material: PBMCs, sequenced either directly or after in vitro stimulation (not recorded which). The receptor's source is a human donor in good health (CMV status not recorded). Some clones in this sample may be carry-over from other donors' samples. CDR3 in amino acids: CASQTSGTYNEQFF. CDR3 bases: TGTGCCAGCCAGACTAGCGGGACTTACAATGAGCAGTTCTTC.